Presented here are 9 T cell receptor beta chains from one specimen sequenced in a study of T cells after yellow fever vaccination. Via MiXCR, TCRdb re-called the 5' RACE reads, giving one row per CDR3 protein. The sample lists approximately 160,000 distinct CDR3 sequences; around 8.5% were seen once. The sequencing used CD8+ T cells sorted from PBMCs, collected 45 days after the yellow fever booster vaccination. The source of these receptors is a man between 18 and 29 years old who received the YFV17D yellow fever vaccine.

The J gene is TRBJ2-1, the V gene TRBV12-3 or TRBV12-4; 9 positions agree with TRBD2. This CDR3 has 16 residues. J was trimmed by 6 bases and V by 5 bases; bases with no gene match: 11. This CDR3 reads CASSVEGLAGVNEQFF. CDR3 coding DNA: TGTGCCAGCAGTGTCGAAGGATTAGCGGGGGTCAATGAGCAGTTCTTC.

This chain joins TRBV5-1 and TRBJ1-2; D possibly corresponds to TRBD1 (6 bases). The CDR3 sequence is 14 residues long. The germline V gene has CDR1 SGHRS and CDR2 YFSETQ. V lost 1 base and J 3 bases, leaving 10 bases between the germline ends. The CDR3 loop is CASSLTGADYGYTF. In DNA form, the CDR3 reads TGCGCCAGCAGCTTGACGGGGGCGGACTATGGCTACACCTTC. Full variable domain (rest looked up from reference TRBV5-1 and TRBJ1-2): KAGVTQTPRYLIKTRGQQVTLSCSPISGHRSVSWYQQTPGQGLQFLFEYFSETQRNKGNFPGRFSGRQFSNSRSEMNVSTLELGDSALYLCASSLTGADYGYTFGSGTRLTVV.

This clonotype showed up just a few times. The gene calls are TRBV9 and TRBJ1-2; tentative D call: TRBD1 (5 bases). Germline CDR1 reads SGDLS; CDR2 reads YYNGEE. This CDR3 spans 15 amino acids. The V gene lost 3 bases and the J gene lost 8 bases, with 20 bases spanning the gap. DNA of the CDR3: TGTGCCAGCAGCGGGGACCGACAGTTCGGAACCGGCTACACCTTC. It is translated as CASSGDRQFGTGYTF.

This clonotype was picked up a small number of times. The rearrangement joins TRBV4-3 to TRBJ2-3, with D uncertain. Germline CDR1 reads LGHNA; CDR2 reads YSLEER. Trimming shortened V by 4 bases and J by 0 bases, and 17 bases separated the two germline ends. The CDR3 covers 17 residues. The CDR3 spells CASSLYLHVTSTDTQYF. CDR3 nucleotide sequence: TGCGCCAGCAGCCTCTACCTACACGTAACTAGCACAGATACGCAGTATTTT.

The chain carries TRBV29-1 and TRBJ2-1; 7 nucleotides agree with TRBD1. After removal of 7 bases from V and 6 bases from J, the junction contained 3 bases not matched to a gene. Germline lookup yields CDR1 SQVTM and CDR2 ANQGSEA. This CDR3 has 11 amino acids. The CDR3 nucleotides read TGCAGCGCTCCAGGGGGCAATGAGCAGTTCTTC. It specifies CSAPGGNEQFF.

This clonotype has a count of ten or more. The chain has TRBV4-2 and TRBJ2-3, with 8 bases lining up with TRBD2. The CDR3 totals 16 residues. Germline values: CDR1 LGHNA, CDR2 YNFKEQ. V lost 1 base and J lost 0; bases outside the gene matches: 3. This CDR3 is CASSQGERGSTDTQYF. The DNA for the CDR3 is TGTGCCAGCAGCCAAGGGGAGCGGGGGAGCACAGATACGCAGTATTTT.

At least ten counts were recorded for this clonotype. The genes are TRBV3-1 and TRBJ1-5; 9 bases match TRBD1. V gave up 3 bases and J gave up 6 bases; unmatched junction bases: 3. CDR1 is LGHDT, CDR2 YNNKEL, per germline (reference sequence). The CDR3 is 14 amino acids. CDR3 DNA: TGTGCCAGCAGCCAGGGGACAGGGTTTCAGCCCCAGCATTTT. Translating gives CASSQGTGFQPQHF.

This clonotype was observed a handful of times. The CDR3, as DNA: TGCAGCGTTGAATCGGGGGGCAGAGCTTTCTTT. Amino acids: CSVESGGRAFF. The chain links TRBV29-1 to TRBJ1-1; D may be TRBD1 (6 bases). The CDR3 sequence is 11 residues long. The ends were cut back, 2 bases at V and 10 bases at J, with 11 bases in the middle. CDR1 SQVTM and CDR2 ANQGSEA come from the germline V gene.

This clonotype was counted only a few times. The CDR3 DNA is TGCGCCAGCAGCCTAGACCGGACTAGCGGAACCTACAATGAGCAGTTCTTC. It encodes CASSLDRTSGTYNEQFF. The chain links TRBV4-1 to TRBJ2-1; the match to TRBD2 covers 10 bases. CDR1 and CDR2 from the germline V gene are MGHRA and YSYEKL. Trimming at V came to 4 bases and at J to 2 bases, leaving 8 bases not matched to a gene. This CDR3 contains 17 residues.